Listed below are T cell receptor beta chains from one sample, sequenced in a study of post-analysis software for immune sequencing data. TCRdb re-analysed the PCR reads in MiXCR, keeping a single row per CDR3 protein. This sample carries 750,000 to 900,000 distinct CDR3 sequences, 40% to 55% of them seen once, and the ten largest clones take 4.9%. Specimen: blood. The receptor set was obtained from a girl aged 5-17 years with multiple sclerosis. The CDR3 runs from the conserved cysteine through the conserved F or W. D genes are given only for firm matches. The size of a clone is reported for some rows only, either as once, few or many, or as a class for expanded clones.

few	TRBV7-9	TRBD1	TRBJ2-3	TGTGCCAGCAGACGAGGGACAGGCCCAGATACGCAGTATTTT	CASRRGTGPDTQYF
NA	TRBV5-1	TRBD2	TRBJ2-1	TGCGCCAGCAGCCTGAATAGCGGGAGGGCCGAGAATGAGCAGTTCTTC	CASSLNSGRAENEQFF
few	TRBV6-5	TRBD1	TRBJ1-2	TGTGCCAGCAGTTCTATACAGGGGGCGAATGGCTACACCTTC	CASSSIQGANGYTF
NA	TRBV20-1	NA	TRBJ2-5	TGCAGTGCCCGGAAGACTGACTTGCGGGCAGAGACCCAGTACTTC	CSARKTDLRAETQYF
NA	TRBV7-8	NA	TRBJ2-5	TGTGCCAGCAGCCCAGTAAGAGGACAATCCTACAATGAGCAGTACTTC	CASSPVRGQSYNEQYF
NA	TRBV6-1	NA	TRBJ1-2	TGTGCCAGCAGTGCTTTTCCTGACGGTCTGAGGAGGGAAGGCTACACCTTC	CASSAFPDGLRREGYTF
few	TRBV7-9	TRBD2	TRBJ2-3	TGTGCCAGCAGCCGGCTAGAGCGGGAGAAATTCACAGATACGCAGTATTTT	CASSRLEREKFTDTQYF
NA	TRBV27	TRBD1	TRBJ2-5	TGTGCCAGCAGTGTATACGAGGGGGCTGGAGAGACCCAGTACTTC	CASSVYEGAGETQYF
NA	TRBV12-3/TRBV12-4	NA	TRBJ1-1	TGTGCCAGCAGTTTAAACTGGTCGGGGTCTGAAGCTTTCTTT	CASSLNWSGSEAFF
NA	TRBV5-1	NA	TRBJ2-1	TGCGCCAGCAGCTTGTCCTGGGGGGCCAATGAGCAGTTCTTC	CASSLSWGANEQFF
NA	TRBV9	TRBD1	TRBJ2-7	TGTGCCAGCAGCCTTCGGGACAGGCTTCCATACGAGCAGTACTTC	CASSLRDRLPYEQYF
once	TRBV24-1	TRBD1	TRBJ2-1	TGTGCCACCAGTGACGACAGGGGGCGGAATGAGCAGTTCTTC	CATSDDRGRNEQFF
NA	TRBV7-6	NA	TRBJ2-3	TGTGCCAGCAGCCCTAACCCCCCTTGGCGGGTACGCACAGATACGCAGTATTTT	CASSPNPPWRVRTDTQYF
NA	TRBV7-9	TRBD2	TRBJ2-5	TGTGCCAGCAGCAGACTAGCTTTGGGAGAGACCCAGTACTTC	CASSRLALGETQYF
few	TRBV5-1	NA	TRBJ2-5	TGCGCCAGCAGGGCCTACACGGGCGCGGAGACCCAGTACTTC	CASRAYTGAETQYF
NA	TRBV27	NA	TRBJ2-7	TGTGCCAGCAGTCGCGGTAGTCGCCACGAGCAGTACTTC	CASSRGSRHEQYF
few	TRBV20-1	TRBD2	TRBJ2-3	TGCAGTGCTAGTGGGGTAGCGGGAGTGGAGGATACGCAGTATTTT	CSASGVAGVEDTQYF
NA	TRBV12-3/TRBV12-4	NA	TRBJ1-1	TGTGCCAGCAGTCAACCCCCGGGGCGTGAAGCTTTCTTT	CASSQPPGREAFF
NA	TRBV12-3/TRBV12-4	NA	TRBJ2-7	TGTGCCAGCAGTTTCGACAGCGGTTCAGGTGGCGAGCAGTACTTC	CASSFDSGSGGEQYF
NA	TRBV2	NA	TRBJ1-2	TGTGCCAGCCGGACCCCTCATCAGGGTCCTCATGGCTACACCTTC	CASRTPHQGPHGYTF
NA	TRBV7-2	TRBD2	TRBJ2-5	TGTGCCAGCAGCATCGGGACTAGCGGGAGGCCAGAGACCCAGTACTTC	CASSIGTSGRPETQYF
NA	TRBV7-2	TRBD1	TRBJ2-7	TGTGCCAGCAGCCGCGGGACAGGGAACTACGAGCAGTACTTC	CASSRGTGNYEQYF
NA	TRBV6-4	TRBD2	TRBJ2-1	TGTGCCAGCAGTGAGGCTAGCGGGACCCACAATGAGCAGTTCTTC	CASSEASGTHNEQFF
NA	TRBV28	NA	TRBJ1-5	TGTGCCAGCAGCGGAGGAAATAGCAATCAGCCCCAGCATTTT	CASSGGNSNQPQHF
few	TRBV5-1	TRBD2	TRBJ2-7	TGCGCCAGCAGCGCTGGGACTAGCGGCCTCTACGAGCAGTACTTC	CASSAGTSGLYEQYF
few	TRBV7-9	NA	TRBJ2-5	TGTGCCAGCAGCCTACTTGGCGGGCAAAAAGAGACCCAGTACTTC	CASSLLGGQKETQYF
NA	TRBV5-4	NA	TRBJ2-3	TGTGCCAGCAGCCACCTGCTAGCTGATAGCACAGATACGCAGTATTTT	CASSHLLADSTDTQYF
NA	TRBV27	NA	TRBJ1-1	TGTGCCAGCAGTTTACAGTTGGAGAACACTGAAGCTTTCTTT	CASSLQLENTEAFF
NA	TRBV29-1	NA	TRBJ2-5	TGCAGCGTCGGACAGACACAAGGGACCCAGTACTTC	CSVGQTQGTQYF
NA	TRBV5-1	TRBD2	TRBJ2-1	TGCGCCAGCAGCTTTCCGGCGGGAGTAGGGTACAACGAGCAGTTCTTC	CASSFPAGVGYNEQFF
once	TRBV7-8	TRBD2	TRBJ2-5	TGTGCCAGCAGCTTGCTAGCGGGGCGGGAGGAGACCCAGTACTTC	CASSLLAGREETQYF
NA	TRBV3-1	NA	TRBJ1-5	TGTGCCAGCAGCCAAAGAGAGAATCAGCCCCAGCATTTT	CASSQRENQPQHF
NA	TRBV14	NA	TRBJ1-5	TGTGCCAGCAGCCAGGCAGGGAACAATCAGCCCCAGCATTTT	CASSQAGNNQPQHF
once	TRBV11-2	NA	TRBJ2-1	TGTGCCAGCAGCCCCCGGTGGGCCCCGAAGCATGAGCAGTTCTTC	CASSPRWAPKHEQFF
few	TRBV7-9	NA	TRBJ2-3	TGTGCCAGCAGCCCAGGGACTCAAAAGGTCCCAGATACGCAGTATTTT	CASSPGTQKVPDTQYF
NA	TRBV25-1	NA	TRBJ1-2	TGTGCCAGCAGTGAATATTTCTCCGACCCCTATGGCTACACCTTC	CASSEYFSDPYGYTF
once	TRBV12-3/TRBV12-4	NA	TRBJ1-2	TGTGCCAGCAGTTTAGGGGGGACCGTCTATGGCTACACCTTC	CASSLGGTVYGYTF
NA	TRBV29-1	NA	TRBJ2-3	TGCAGCGTTGAAGAGGGGCTGCGCACAGATACGCAGTATTTT	CSVEEGLRTDTQYF
few	TRBV20-1	NA	TRBJ1-2	TGCAGTGCTAAATCTCCCAGGGCGAACTATGGCTACACCTTC	CSAKSPRANYGYTF